This entry lists 18 T cell receptor beta chains sequenced from one sample in a study of blood T cell repertoires in COVID-19. Assay: immunoSEQ multiplex PCR; the TCRdb copy retains only in-frame clones and omits some. Counted here are 190,000 or so clones, about 86% occurring once; the ten biggest clones make up 5.5% to 7.5%. Material: peripheral blood. Source of these receptors: a man aged 60-69 years who had recovered from COVID-19.

This sequence joins TRBV4-2 and TRBJ2-7; TRBD1 agrees at 8 bases. The ends lost 4 bases at V and 2 bases at J; junction bases unmatched: 10. The length of the CDR3 is 16 residues. Per germline, CDR1 LGHNA and CDR2 YNFKEQ. CDR3 in DNA: TGTGCCAGCAGCCCTCGGACAGGGAACCTACCCTACGAGCAGTACTTC. Protein: CASSPRTGNLPYEQYF.

In DNA, the CDR3 is TGTGCCAGCAGCGCCACAGGGGGCCAGGAAAAACTGTTTTTT. Translated: CASSATGGQEKLFF. V usage is TRBV7-3 and J usage is TRBJ1-4; TRBD1 matches at 9 bases. Losses at the gene ends were 5 bases for V and 8 bases for J; bases not matched to a gene: 6. Germline loops: CDR1 SGHTA, CDR2 FQGTGA. This CDR3 region has 14 residues.

The V and J genes are TRBV30 and TRBJ2-7; 12 bases line up with TRBD1. CDR1 GTSNPN and CDR2 SVGIG come from the germline V gene (reference sequence). This CDR3 region has 15 residues. V gave up 0 bases and J gave up 6 bases; unmatched junction bases: 6. CDR3 nucleotide sequence: TGTGCCTGGAGTGTACTGGGACAGGGGGCAGGCGAGCAGTACTTC. It specifies CAWSVLGQGAGEQYF.

The V and J genes are TRBV7-3 and TRBJ1-2; D is unresolved. The germline V and J ends were trimmed by 2 bases and 2 bases, with 6 bases remaining between them. This CDR3 spans 13 amino acids. The V gene's germline CDR1 is SGHTA and CDR2 FQGTGA. CDR3 region: CASSLSENYGYTF. In DNA form, the CDR3 reads TGTGCCAGCAGCTTATCGGAGAACTATGGCTACACCTTC.

This clone was detected only once. This chain links TRBV10-1 with TRBJ2-3; 9 bases line up with TRBD2. J was trimmed by 5 bases and V by 8 bases; bases with no gene match: 17. CDR1 WNHNN and CDR2 SYGVQD come from the germline V gene (reference sequence). CDR3 length: 17 amino acids. CDR3 nucleotide sequence: TGCGCCAGCGGCCCGAGGGTGGCGGGGGGGAGAGGAGATACGCAGTATTTT. The encoded protein is CASGPRVAGGRGDTQYF.

The chain has TRBV7-3 and TRBJ2-3; 11 bases line up with TRBD2. Trimming at V came to 3 bases and at J to 4 bases, leaving 6 bases not matched to a gene. CDR3 length equals 16 residues. Germline V CDR1 and CDR2: SGHTA, FQGTGA. The CDR3 DNA follows: TGTGCCAGCAGCTTCTTAGCGGGAGGGCGAGCAGATACGCAGTATTTT. Translation: CASSFLAGGRADTQYF.

The CDR3 sequence: CSVELWGERQYF. Written as DNA, the CDR3 is TGCAGCGTTGAGTTGTGGGGGGAGCGGCAGTACTTC. This sequence joins TRBV29-1 and TRBJ2-7; possibly TRBD2 for D (6 bases). V lost 3 bases and J lost 9, with 15 bases in between. The germline V gene has CDR1 SQVTM and CDR2 ANQGSEA. CDR3 length equals 12 residues.

The rearrangement links TRBV18 to TRBJ2-5; D is possibly TRBD2 (6 bases). The CDR3 consists of 14 residues. V dropped 5 bases and J dropped 5 bases, with 15 bases sitting between them. Germline CDR1 KGHSH, CDR2 LQKENI. The CDR3 DNA sequence: TGTGCCAGCTCAGAGGCGGGATCGACCGAGACCCAGTACTTC. Protein: CASSEAGSTETQYF.

The chain carries TRBV3-1 (or the pseudogene TRBV3-2) and TRBJ1-2; D is possibly TRBD1 (6 bases). The V gene lost 6 bases and the J gene lost 6 bases, with 17 bases spanning the gap. The CDR3 has 14 residues. Germline CDR1 and CDR2: LGHDT and YNNKEL (reference sequence). The CDR3 sequence: CASSFRGGRDGYTF. As DNA, the CDR3 is TGTGCCAGCAGTTTCCGAGGGGGAAGAGATGGCTACACCTTC.

V gene TRBV28 combines with J gene TRBJ2-7; D is uncertain. V was cut by 7 bases and J by 2 bases, with 18 bases left in between. Germline CDR1 and CDR2: MDHEN and SYDVKM. There are 15 residues in the CDR3. The CDR3 sequence is CASIPDTRSAYEQYF. The CDR3 coding sequence is TGTGCCAGCATCCCAGACACAAGGTCCGCCTACGAGCAGTACTTC.

The chain recombines TRBV19 with TRBJ2-1; the match to TRBD2 covers 10 bases. Germline V gene sequence: CDR1 LNHDA, CDR2 SQIVND (reference sequence). After removal of 3 bases from V and 7 bases from J, the junction contained 9 bases not matched to a gene. This CDR3 has 16 residues. CDR3 residues: CASSIDASGSGNEQFF. In DNA form, the CDR3 reads TGTGCCAGTAGTATCGATGCTAGCGGGAGTGGTAATGAGCAGTTCTTC.

This chain connects TRBV27 to TRBJ2-2; the match to TRBD1 covers 9 bases. The CDR3 has 12 residues. V gave up 10 bases and J gave up 12 bases; unmatched junction bases: 9. Per the germline V gene, CDR1 is MNHEY and CDR2 is SMNVEV (reference sequence). The CDR3 coding sequence is TGTGCCACCAAGAAAGACAGGGGGAAGCTGTTTTTT. This translates into CATKKDRGKLFF.

The chain uses TRBV7-2 and TRBJ2-1; maybe TRBD1 (6 bases). CDR1 SGHTA and CDR2 FQGNSA come from the germline V gene. The CDR3 is made up of 15 amino acids. Trimming stripped 5 bases from V and 6 bases from J, with 17 bases between. CDR3 region: CASSPQDRGVNEQFF. The CDR3 region has the DNA TGTGCCAGCAGCCCACAGGACAGAGGGGTCAATGAGCAGTTCTTC.

This chain's CDR3 is CASSSQGGTSNNEKLFF. The CDR3 bases are TGTGCCAGCAGTTCACAGGGGGGAACCTCTAATAATGAAAAACTGTTTTTT. The V and J genes are TRBV27 and TRBJ1-4; 8 nucleotides align to TRBD1. This CDR3 has 17 residues. CDR1 is MNHEY, CDR2 SMNVEV, per germline (reference sequence). V trimming: 4 bases; J trimming: 4 bases; junction bases outside the gene matches: 11.

V gene TRBV7-9 combines with J gene TRBJ1-1; no definite D call. The CDR3 is 16 amino acids. Germline values: CDR1 SEHNR, CDR2 FQNEAQ (reference sequence). Trimming removed 2 bases at V and 5 bases at J, with 18 bases between. The CDR3 DNA reads as TGTGCCAGCAGCTTATTGACAACGTGGGCGGGGACTGAAGCTTTCTTT. Its translation: CASSLLTTWAGTEAFF.

This clone appeared once. The rearrangement links TRBV18 to TRBJ2-5, with 11 bases identical to TRBD2. Germline CDR1 is KGHSH and CDR2 is LQKENI. The J segment lost 3 bases and the V segment lost 3 bases, leaving 0 bases of the junction unmatched. The length of the CDR3 is 14 residues. The CDR3 reads CASSPGLAEETQYF. CDR3 in DNA: TGTGCCAGCTCACCGGGACTAGCGGAAGAGACCCAGTACTTC.

This chain links TRBV6-5 with TRBJ1-1, with 7 bases aligning to TRBD1. The CDR3 contains 13 residues. Per the germline V gene, CDR1 is MNHEY and CDR2 is SVGAGI. V was clipped by 0 bases and J by 7 bases; unmatched bases: 2. The CDR3 reads CASSYSTGVEAFF. Written as DNA, the CDR3 is TGTGCCAGCAGTTACTCTACAGGGGTTGAAGCTTTCTTT.

The V and J genes are TRBV19 and TRBJ2-1, with 12 bases aligning to TRBD2. Germline assignment: CDR1 LNHDA and CDR2 SQIVND (reference sequence). The V segment lost 9 bases and the J segment 10 bases; nucleotides outside the gene matches: 10. The CDR3 spans 14 residues. The CDR3 is CASFGLAGTGEQFF. CDR3 nucleotides: TGTGCCAGCTTCGGACTAGCGGGGACAGGGGAGCAGTTCTTC. The full variable domain, rest sourced from reference TRBV19 and TRBJ2-1, is DGGITQSPKYLFRKEGQNVTLSCEQNLNHDAMYWYRQDPGQGLRLIYYSQIVNDFQKGDIAEGYSVSREKKESFPLTVTSAQKNPTAFYLCASFGLAGTGEQFFGPGTRLTVL.